Shown below are 18 T cell receptor beta chains from a single sample sequenced in a study of OX40 agonist ivuxolimab in advanced cancers. Profiled with immunoSEQ multiplex PCR; TCRdb holds only in-frame clones, not every one. The table lists 60,000 to 85,000 clones, roughly four fifths of them singletons. Sequenced material: CD4+ or CD8+ T cells sorted from blood, taken in a trial of the OX40 agonist ivuxolimab. The receptors shown here come from an adult with an advanced solid tumor such as melanoma, head and neck, liver or kidney cancer.

The rearrangement joins TRBV6-5 to TRBJ1-6, with D unclear. The CDR3 is 15 amino acids. Trimming shortened V by 0 bases and J by 8 bases, and 11 bases separated the two germline ends. CDR1 and CDR2 from the germline V gene are MNHEY and SVGAGI. CDR3 sequence: CASSYSRGSDSPLHF. The CDR3 DNA follows: TGTGCCAGCAGTTACTCGCGGGGTTCGGATTCACCCCTCCACTTT.

J is TRBJ2-2 and V is TRBV9, with D perhaps TRBD2 (7 bases). The CDR3 totals 17 residues. V lost 4 bases and J lost 1, with 17 bases in between. Per germline, CDR1 SGDLS and CDR2 YYNGEE. The CDR3 nucleotides are TGTGCCAGCAGCCCCCGCGGGGGCCGTGGGAACACCGGGGAGCTGTTTTTT. Translated: CASSPRGGRGNTGELFF.

V is TRBV23-1 and J is TRBJ2-7; D is possibly TRBD1 (6 bases). Being an ORF, TRBV23-1 has a function that is uncertain. Trimming shortened V by 7 bases and J by 7 bases, and 20 bases separated the two germline ends. CDR3 length equals 14 residues. The DNA for the CDR3 is TGCGCCAGCAACCCCAGGGGACCTGTGGGGGAGCAGTACGTC. Amino acids: CASNPRGPVGEQYV.

CDR3 loop: CASSDWTGDDNEQFF. DNA of the CDR3: TGTGCCAGCAGTGATTGGACAGGGGATGACAATGAGCAGTTCTTC. The chain has TRBV2 and TRBJ2-1; 9 bases are shared with TRBD1. From germline, CDR1 is SNHLY and CDR2 FYNNEI. This CDR3 has 15 amino acids. V dropped 3 bases and J dropped 5; count of bases not matched to a gene: 5.

This chain connects TRBV6-6 to TRBJ1-2; TRBD1 matches 8 bases. This CDR3 region has 13 residues. Germline CDR1 reads MNHNY; CDR2 reads SVGAGI (reference sequence). Trimming took 5 bases from V and 7 from J; bases not matched to a gene: 6. The CDR3 nucleotides are TGTGCCAGCAGTACTGGACAGGGAGGTGGCTACACCTTC. Translation: CASSTGQGGGYTF.

The chain is built from TRBV19 and TRBJ2-2; D call uncertain. Germline V CDR1 and CDR2: LNHDA, SQIVND (reference sequence). The length of the CDR3 is 14 residues. V dropped 0 bases and J dropped 5 bases, with 7 bases sitting between them. CDR3: CASSIEYGTGELFF. The CDR3 region has the DNA TGTGCCAGTAGTATAGAATACGGAACCGGGGAGCTGTTTTTT.

The chain couples TRBV5-4 to TRBJ1-2; D gene unclear. Per the germline V gene, CDR1 is SGHNT and CDR2 is YYREEE (reference sequence). There are 14 residues in the CDR3. Trimming stripped 0 bases from V and 3 bases from J, with 9 bases between. CDR3 DNA sequence: TGTGCCAGCAGCTTGGTGGCGGTGGACTATGGCTACACCTTC. This sequence encodes CASSLVAVDYGYTF. Filled out from reference TRBV5-4 and TRBJ1-2, the complete variable domain reads ETGVTQSPTHLIKTRGQQVTLRCSSQSGHNTVSWYQQALGQGPQFIFQYYREEENGRGNFPPRFSGLQFPNYSSELNVNALELDDSALYLCASSLVAVDYGYTFGSGTRLTVV.

CDR3 sequence reads: CASAERTGGGYTF. CDR3 nucleotide sequence: TGTGCCAGTGCCGAAAGGACAGGGGGAGGCTACACCTTC. The chain has TRBV10-3 and TRBJ1-2; 10 nucleotides line up with TRBD1. CDR3 size: 13 residues. In germline, CDR1 is ENHRY, CDR2 SYGVKD. V lost 10 bases to trimming and J lost 8 bases; unmatched junction nucleotides: 10.

The chain joins TRBV2 to TRBJ2-5; D remains unclear. There are 12 residues in the CDR3. The V gene's germline CDR1 is SNHLY and CDR2 FYNNEI. V dropped 11 bases and J dropped 2 bases, with 12 bases sitting between them. The CDR3 DNA reads as TGTGCCTCCCGCAGGTTTCAAGAGACCCAGTACTTC. Its protein product is CASRRFQETQYF.

This clone was detected only a few times. As DNA, the CDR3 is TGCAGCGTTGGACGGTTAAACTTGGAAGCTTTCTTT. Protein sequence: CSVGRLNLEAFF. The chain couples TRBV29-1 to TRBJ1-1, with unresolved D. The CDR3 has 12 residues. Looked up from germline, CDR1 is SQVTM and CDR2 is ANQGSEA. V was clipped by 4 bases and J by 8 bases, with 14 bases between them.

This clone was detected once. The genes are TRBV7-3 and TRBJ2-1, with D unresolved. Germline V lookup: CDR1 SGHTA, CDR2 FQGTGA. V lost 1 base and J 6 bases, leaving 7 bases between the germline ends. The CDR3 totals 13 residues. DNA for the CDR3: TGTGCCAGCAGCTTAAGCCAGGCCAATGAGCAGTTCTTC. It yields the protein CASSLSQANEQFF. The whole variable domain, filled in from reference TRBV7-3 and TRBJ2-1, reads GAGVSQTPSNKVTEKGKYVELRCDPISGHTALYWYRQSLGQGPEFLIYFQGTGAADDSGLPNDRFFAVRPEGSVSTLKIQRTERGDSAVYLCASSLSQANEQFFGPGTRLTVL.

The V gene is TRBV9, the J gene TRBJ2-5; 9 bases fit TRBD2. V was clipped by 4 bases and J by 5 bases; unmatched bases: 6. The CDR3 is 14 residues long. The V gene's germline CDR1 is SGDLS and CDR2 YYNGEE. The CDR3 nucleotides are TGTGCCAGCAGCCTACTAGCGGGTCCGGAGACCCAGTACTTC. Its translation is CASSLLAGPETQYF.

The CDR3 sequence: CASSLVPPGLATDTQYF. The DNA of the CDR3 is TGTGCCAGCAGCTTAGTTCCCCCGGGACTAGCCACAGATACGCAGTATTTT. The chain carries TRBV7-2 and TRBJ2-3, with 9 bases matching TRBD2. The V gene's germline CDR1 is SGHTA and CDR2 FQGNSA. V was pared by 1 base and J by 2 bases, with 7 bases of the junction left unmatched. The CDR3 is 17 residues long.

The chain joins TRBV19 to TRBJ2-5, with TRBD1 as a possible D gene (5 bases). The V end lost 5 bases, the J end lost 5 bases, and 27 bases lay between the germline ends. This CDR3 contains 18 residues. Germline V CDR1 and CDR2: LNHDA, SQIVND (reference sequence). The chain's CDR3 is CASSVIPLGVQPEETQYF. The CDR3 DNA reads TGTGCCAGTAGTGTCATACCCTTAGGGGTACAACCCGAGGAGACCCAGTACTTC.

The chain is built from TRBV5-6 and TRBJ2-5; a weak D match, TRBD1 (5 bases). The CDR3 loop spans 15 amino acids. The germline CDR1 and CDR2 sequences are SGHDT and YYEEEE. Trimming removed 4 bases at V and 1 base at J, with 14 bases between. As DNA, the CDR3 is TGTGCCAGCAGCAGCTCCCAGGGTACCCAAGAGACCCAGTACTTC. Amino acid sequence: CASSSSQGTQETQYF.

This chain joins TRBV30 and TRBJ1-5, with a weak D call TRBD1 (5 bases). The V gene's germline CDR1 is GTSNPN and CDR2 SVGIG (reference sequence). The CDR3 length is 14 residues. The V end lost 0 bases, the J end lost 4 bases, and 10 bases lay between the germline ends. As DNA, the CDR3 is TGTGCCTGGAGTGTAGAGGGACTTAATCAGCCCCAGCATTTT. Protein sequence: CAWSVEGLNQPQHF.

This sequence joins TRBV5-1 and TRBJ1-4; D is unresolved. CDR1 is SGHRS and CDR2 is YFSETQ in the germline V gene. The CDR3 runs to 15 residues. Between the trimmed V and J ends, which lost 3 bases and 2 bases, there was a span of 11 bases. CDR3 in DNA: TGCGCCAGCAGCTACGACGGGGTGACTAATGAAAAACTGTTTTTT. It specifies CASSYDGVTNEKLFF.

This chain joins TRBV5-4 and TRBJ1-5, with D possibly TRBD1 on 5 matching bases. This CDR3 is built from 16 residues. The V end was cut by 3 bases, the J end by 3 bases, with 16 bases between. Germline assignment: CDR1 SGHNT and CDR2 YYREEE (reference sequence). The CDR3: CASSSYEGRNNQPQHF. CDR3 coding DNA: TGTGCCAGCAGCTCGTACGAGGGACGGAACAATCAGCCCCAGCATTTT.